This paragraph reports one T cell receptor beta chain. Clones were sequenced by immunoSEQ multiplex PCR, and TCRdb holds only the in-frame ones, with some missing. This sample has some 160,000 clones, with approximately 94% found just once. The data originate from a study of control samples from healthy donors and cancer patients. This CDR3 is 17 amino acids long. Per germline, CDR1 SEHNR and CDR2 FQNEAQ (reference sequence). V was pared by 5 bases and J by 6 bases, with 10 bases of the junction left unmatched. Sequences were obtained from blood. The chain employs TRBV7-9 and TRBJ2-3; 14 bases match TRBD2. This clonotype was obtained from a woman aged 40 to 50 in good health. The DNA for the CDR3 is TGTGCCAGCAGCCTAAAGACTAGCGGGAGGGCTTTTGATACGCAGTATTTT. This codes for CASSLKTSGRAFDTQYF.